Below, 10 T cell receptor beta chains from the same sample are listed, as sequenced in a study of graft-versus-host responses after intestinal transplantation. Some clones are missing from TCRdb's copy, which holds only in-frame ones; the method was immunoSEQ multiplex PCR. The sample yields 75,000 to 100,000 clones, more than 75% seen once. Sequences were derived from PBMCs, sampled 255 days after intestinal transplant. The receptors were sampled from a human patient who received an intestinal transplant, so some T cells may come from the graft donor.

V usage is TRBV19 and J usage is TRBJ2-7, with D perhaps TRBD1 (6 bases). Trimming removed 7 bases from V and 2 bases from J, with 12 bases in between. Per the germline V gene, CDR1 is LNHDA and CDR2 is SQIVND (reference sequence). The CDR3 length is 13 residues. For the CDR3, the DNA is TGTGCCAGTACGACAGGACCCCCCTACGAGCAGTACTTC. It yields the protein CASTTGPPYEQYF.

J is TRBJ1-1 and V is TRBV6-5; D ambiguous. V lost 6 bases, J lost 1 base, and 12 bases lay in between. Germline V lookup: CDR1 MNHEY, CDR2 SVGAGI. The CDR3 covers 14 residues. The CDR3, as DNA: TGTGCCAGCAGCCGAACGAGGGCGAACACTGAAGCTTTCTTT. It codes for CASSRTRANTEAFF.

This clone was detected only a few times. This chain uses TRBV6-4 with TRBJ1-2; 7 bases align to TRBD1. This CDR3 region has 14 residues. Germline trimming cut 3 bases from V and 4 bases from J; bases unmatched to any gene: 5. In germline, CDR1 is MRHNA, CDR2 SNTAGT. CDR3 coding DNA: TGTGCCAGCAGTGAATCAGGGGGATCCTATGGCTACACCTTC. Its translation: CASSESGGSYGYTF.

This chain links TRBV2 with TRBJ1-4; no firm D call. Germline V gene data show CDR1 as SNHLY and CDR2 as FYNNEI. The CDR3 length is 15 residues. Trimming left V 6 bases short and J 6 bases short, with 17 bases between. The CDR3 sequence: CASRPSPPRDEKLFF. The CDR3, as DNA: TGTGCCAGCAGACCCAGCCCGCCCCGGGATGAAAAACTGTTTTTT. The variable domain in full, with the rest retrieved from reference TRBV2 and TRBJ1-4, is EPEVTQTPSHQVTQMGQEVILRCVPISNHLYFYWYRQILGQKVEFLVSFYNNEISEKSEIFDDQFSVERPDGSNFTLKIRSTKLEDSAMYFCASRPSPPRDEKLFFGSGTQLSVL.

This chain connects TRBV5-1 to TRBJ2-5, with D maybe TRBD1 (5 bases). The germline V gene encodes CDR1 SGHRS and CDR2 YFSETQ. V was cut by 0 bases and J by 1 base, with 10 bases left in between. CDR3 size: 15 residues. The CDR3 sequence: CASSLGVGPQETQYF. The CDR3 region has the DNA TGCGCCAGCAGCTTGGGTGTGGGGCCCCAAGAGACCCAGTACTTC.

The chain is built from TRBV18 and TRBJ1-3; maybe TRBD1 (5 bases). CDR3 length: 13 amino acids. Germline loops: CDR1 KGHSH, CDR2 LQKENI. V shed 3 bases and J shed 8 bases, with 11 bases lying between them. Here the CDR3 reads CASSPDKKHTIYF. The CDR3 nucleotides read TGTGCCAGCTCACCGGACAAGAAGCACACCATATATTTT.

The J gene is TRBJ1-6, the V gene TRBV6-1; D ambiguous. Trimming removed 6 bases at V and 9 bases at J, with 12 bases between. CDR1 is MNHNS, CDR2 SASEGT, per germline. The CDR3 contains 13 residues. CDR3 residues: CASRGDQISPLHF. The CDR3 bases are TGTGCCAGCAGAGGTGACCAAATTTCACCCCTCCACTTT.

In DNA, the CDR3 is TGTGCCAGCAGTTCACAAGGGGCGTATTGGTATGGCTACACCTTC. This translates into CASSSQGAYWYGYTF. The rearrangement joins TRBV28 to TRBJ1-2; D may be TRBD1 (5 bases). CDR1 is MDHEN and CDR2 is SYDVKM in the germline V gene. The CDR3 has 15 amino acids. V was clipped by 4 bases and J by 5 bases, with 17 bases between them.

The CDR3 sequence: CSVRTGTGELFF. The CDR3 DNA follows: TGCAGCGTACGGACTGGCACCGGGGAGCTGTTTTTT. The rearrangement joins TRBV29-1 to TRBJ2-2, with D perhaps TRBD2 (5 bases). Trimming left V 6 bases short and J 4 bases short, with 9 bases between. The germline gives CDR1 SQVTM, CDR2 ANQGSEA. The CDR3 loop spans 12 amino acids.

The CDR3 sequence is CASSGQGLAGGFSYNEQFF. The CDR3 DNA follows: TGTGCCAGCAGCGGCCAGGGACTAGCGGGGGGATTCTCCTACAATGAGCAGTTCTTC. This sequence joins TRBV9 and TRBJ2-1; 15 nucleotides agree with TRBD2. The germline gives CDR1 SGDLS, CDR2 YYNGEE. With V trimmed by 3 bases and J by 0 bases, 7 bases remained unmatched. This CDR3 comprises 19 residues.